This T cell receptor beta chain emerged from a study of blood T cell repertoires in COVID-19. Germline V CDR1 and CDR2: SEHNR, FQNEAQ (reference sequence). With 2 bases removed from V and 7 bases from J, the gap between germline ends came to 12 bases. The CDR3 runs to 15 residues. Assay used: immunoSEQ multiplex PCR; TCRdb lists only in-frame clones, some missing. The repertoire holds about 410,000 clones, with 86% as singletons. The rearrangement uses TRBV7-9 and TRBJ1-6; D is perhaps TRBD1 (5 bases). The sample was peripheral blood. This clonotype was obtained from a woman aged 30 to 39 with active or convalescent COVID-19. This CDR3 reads CASSLLGPTNSPLHF. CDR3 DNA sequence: TGTGCCAGCAGCTTATTGGGGCCTACCAATTCACCCCTCCACTTT.